A single sample is the source of the 29 T cell receptor beta chains below, sequenced in a study of CD8+ T cells in alopecia areata. Reverse transcribed after extraction, RNA yielded cDNA as the sequencing template. The data were produced by immunoSEQ multiplex PCR, yet TCRdb's version contains in-frame clones alone and is incomplete. Observed in the sample are about 120,000 clones, none of them singletons. Sample: lesional skin. The receptors here all came from a C3H/HeJ mouse with alopecia areata. Mouse strain MHC haplotype: H2-k.

This clone has only a few counts. Gene names are mouse gene names. The sequenced fragment ends 4 residues before the CDR3 boundary, so the rest is inferred from the germline J gene. The chain is built from TRBV13-3 and TRBJ2-2, with D perhaps TRBD2 (6 bases). V was pared by 6 bases and J by 4 bases, with 16 bases between. Per germline, CDR1 NNHDY and CDR2 SYVADS. The CDR3 covers 15 residues. The CDR3 DNA, read in part, is TGTGCCAGCACCGACGAGGTTGGGGGCACCGGG. Amino acid sequence: CASTDEVGGTG. The full-length CDR3 reads as CASTDEVGGTGQLYF.

This clone was picked up a small number of times. Germline and genes here are mouse. The part of the CDR3 DNA that was read is TGTGCCAGCAGTATAGGGACAGGGGGCGCCAACGAA. This translates into CASSIGTGGANE. The complete CDR3 reads CASSIGTGGANERLFF. This chain joins TRBV13-3 and TRBJ1-4; the match to TRBD1 covers 12 bases. Read coverage stops 4 residues before the CDR3 terminus; the germline J gene supplies the remainder. Germline V lookup: CDR1 NNHDY, CDR2 SYVADS. This CDR3 comprises 16 residues. V trimming: 4 bases; J trimming: 3 bases; junction bases outside the gene matches: 4.

This clone was picked up many times. The genes and germline here are from mouse. The observed sequence ends 4 residues before the CDR3 terminus, with the missing tail filled in from the germline J gene. This rearrangement joins TRBV13-3 to TRBJ1-1; the D gene is possibly TRBD1 (6 bases). The CDR3 sequence is 15 residues long. Germline V gives CDR1 NNHDY, CDR2 SYVADS. Trimming took off 4 bases at V and 0 bases at J, with 13 bases between the two ends. This CDR3 is CASSSGTKANTEVFF. CDR3 bases read: TGTGCCAGCAGTTCCGGGACAAAAGCAAACACA.

As for this clone: Genes and germline are mouse. The sequence runs out 4 residues before the end of the CDR3; the remainder is reconstructed from the germline J gene. The chain carries TRBV19 and TRBJ2-1; the match to TRBD2 covers 7 bases. Germline V lookup: CDR1 FNHDT, CDR2 SITEND (reference sequence). CDR3 length equals 16 residues. J lost 1 base, V lost 0 bases, and 4 bases had no gene match. Partial CDR3 DNA: TGTGCCAGCAGTATAGGGGGGGGGACGAACTATGCT. This encodes CASSIGGGTNYA. The CDR3 as a whole reads CASSIGGGTNYAEQFF. Combining the CDR3 with reference TRBV19 and TRBJ2-1 gives the whole variable domain GGIITQTPKFLIGQEGQKLTLKCQQNFNHDTMYWYRQDSGKGLRLIYYSITENDLQKGDLSEGYDASREKKSSFSLTVTSAQKNEMAVFLCASSIGGGTNYAEQFFGPGTRLTVL.

This clone was observed at least ten times. Here the gene names and germline are mouse. Read coverage stops 4 residues before the CDR3 terminus; the germline J gene supplies the remainder. The chain recombines TRBV13-3 with TRBJ1-2, with 12 bases identical to TRBD1. CDR3 size: 17 residues. V dropped 0 bases and J dropped 3; count of bases not matched to a gene: 6. Per the germline V gene, CDR1 is NNHDY and CDR2 is SYVADS. The DNA read from the CDR3 is TGTGCCAGCAGTGATGTCGGGGACAGGGGGCGCGACTCC. This sequence encodes CASSDVGDRGRDS. The whole CDR3 reads CASSDVGDRGRDSDYTF.

This clone showed up just a few times. Each gene name is a mouse one. The read ends 4 residues early relative to the CDR3; the germline J gene fills the gap. The chain recombines TRBV17 with TRBJ1-1, with D tentatively TRBD1 (5 bases). CDR3 length: 14 amino acids. The ends were cut back, 3 bases at V and 1 base at J, with 9 bases in the middle. Germline CDR1 MNHDT, CDR2 YYDKIL. The CDR3 here is CASSSQGGNTEVFF. The CDR3 bases that were read are TGTGCTAGCAGTAGTCAGGGTGGGAACACA. The full variable domain, its missing parts supplied by reference TRBV17 and TRBJ1-1, is DTTVKQNPRYKLARVGKPVNLICSQTMNHDTMYWYQKKPNQAPKLLLFYYDKILNREADTFEKFQSSRPNNSFCSLYIGSAGLEYSAMYLCASSSQGGNTEVFFGKGTRLTVV.

This clone has more than one count but fewer than ten. The gene symbols are mouse symbols. The CDR3 end falls 4 residues outside the read, so it is completed with the germline J gene. The rearrangement links TRBV13-1 to TRBJ1-1; 7 nucleotides agree with TRBD1. The germline V gene encodes CDR1 NSHNY and CDR2 SYGAGN. The trim removed 0 bases at V and 3 bases at J, leaving 5 bases unmatched. This CDR3 spans 15 amino acids. CDR3 DNA (partial): TGTGCCAGCAGTGATGGACAGGGAAGGCACACA. It specifies CASSDGQGRHT. The entire CDR3 is CASSDGQGRHTEVFF.

About this clone itself: Mouse gene names and germline throughout. The read falls 4 residues short of the CDR3 end, and the missing part is taken from the germline J gene. This chain joins TRBV1 and TRBJ2-4; D may match TRBD1 or TRBD2 (6 bases each). Germline V gives CDR1 NSQYPW, CDR2 LRSPGD (reference sequence). The CDR3 spans 14 residues. The CDR3 bases that were read are TGCACCTGCAGTGCAGAGGGGGCAAAAAAC. Translated: CTCSAEGAKN. The CDR3 reads in full as CTCSAEGAKNTLYF.

Details on this clone: Gene names follow the mouse nomenclature. The CDR3 is cut off 4 residues early in the read; its end comes from the germline J gene. V and J are TRBV13-3 and TRBJ2-1, with TRBD2 matching over 9 bases. Germline lookup yields CDR1 NNHDY and CDR2 SYVADS. This CDR3 spans 15 amino acids. Unmatched junction bases numbered 6, after V lost 5 bases and J lost 3 bases. The DNA read from the CDR3 is TGTGCCAGCAGGGACCCGGGACTGGGCTATGCT. As protein: CASRDPGLGYA. The complete CDR3 protein is CASRDPGLGYAEQFF.

To note about this clone: Because the CDR3's place on the DNA is in doubt, the DNA is left out and the CDR3 is given as listed by TCRdb. The gene symbols are mouse symbols. The chain joins TRBV23 to TRBJ1-3; the D call TRBD1 from the table was never checked on the DNA. The CDR3 is 17 residues long, ends included. From germline, CDR1 is KGHTA and CDR2 FQNQQP. The chain's CDR3 is CAPAVNQSDTHSGNLYF.

In its sample, this clone was seen many times. Gene names are mouse gene names. The CDR3 bases that were read are TGTGCCAGCAGTTACGGCAGGGGCTCCTAT. Translating it yields CASSYGRGSY. The CDR3 in full is CASSYGRGSYEQYF. V usage is TRBV13-3 and J usage is TRBJ2-7; D is perhaps TRBD1 (6 bases). The CDR3 extends 4 residues past the end of the read, so its final part is completed from the germline J gene. Germline V gene data show CDR1 as NNHDY and CDR2 as SYVADS. The V and J ends lost 4 bases and 0 bases respectively, with 11 bases between them. The CDR3 consists of 14 residues.

This clone was seen more than once but under ten times. Gene labels here are mouse ones. The missing CDR3 end, 4 residues past where the read stops, is filled in from the germline J gene. The chain combines TRBV31 with TRBJ2-7; the match to TRBD2 covers 8 bases. The CDR3 extends over 14 amino acids. The germline CDR1 and CDR2 sequences are GKSSPN and SITVG. V was pared by 0 bases and J by 2 bases, with 3 bases of the junction left unmatched. The CDR3 DNA, read in part, is TGTGCCTGGAGTCTCCGGACTGGGCCCTAT. It yields the protein CAWSLRTGPY. Given in full, the CDR3 is CAWSLRTGPYEQYF.

This clone has only a few counts. Mouse gene names apply. Sequencing ends 4 residues short of the CDR3 end; the germline J gene provides the rest. V and J are TRBV31 and TRBJ1-1; TRBD1 aligns across 10 bases. CDR1 and CDR2 (germline): GKSSPN, SITVG. The CDR3 is 14 amino acids. The CDR3 loop reads CAWSLRDRGTEVFF. CDR3 bases read: TGTGCCTGGAGTCTAAGGGACAGGGGTACA.

This clone was found a few times. The genes and germline here are from mouse. Read sequence stops 4 residues before the CDR3 end, and the germline J gene provides the missing end. V and J are TRBV13-1 and TRBJ1-1; 7 nucleotides match TRBD1. CDR1 and CDR2 (germline): NSHNY, SYGAGN. This CDR3 is 13 amino acids long. CDR3 in amino acids: CASSEGQGGEVFF. The part of the CDR3 DNA that was read is TGTGCCAGCAGTGAGGGGCAGGGGGGA.

This clone appeared many times. Gene names follow the mouse nomenclature. The CDR3 end falls 4 residues outside the read, so it is completed with the germline J gene. V usage is TRBV13-3 and J usage is TRBJ1-4; 12 positions match TRBD1. This CDR3 is 16 amino acids long. V was pared by 2 bases and J by 4 bases, with 3 bases of the junction left unmatched. From germline, CDR1 is NNHDY and CDR2 SYVADS. The DNA read from the CDR3 is TGTGCCAGCAGTGACGGGACAGGGGGCCTCAACGAA. This codes for CASSDGTGGLNE. Given in full, the CDR3 is CASSDGTGGLNERLFF.

The sample holds many counts of this clone. Gene names are mouse gene names. The missing CDR3 end, 4 residues past where the read stops, is filled in from the germline J gene. This rearrangement joins TRBV1 to TRBJ2-3, with D hard to call. V dropped 1 base and J dropped 0 bases, with 8 bases sitting between them. Per the germline V gene, CDR1 is NSQYPW and CDR2 is LRSPGD (reference sequence). The CDR3 has 15 residues. CDR3 sequence: CTCSAGEGSAETLYF. CDR3 DNA, as far as it was read: TGCACCTGCAGTGCAGGCGAGGGTAGTGCAGAA.

Notes on this clone: The gene names here belong to mouse. From the germline J gene comes the end of the CDR3, since the read stops 4 residues before it. The chain combines TRBV12-1 with TRBJ2-7; 9 bases map to TRBD2. The V and J ends lost 4 bases and 3 bases, in that order; junction bases with no gene match: 6. Per the germline V gene, CDR1 is SGHSN and CDR2 is HYEKVE. The CDR3 is made up of 14 amino acids. The part of the CDR3 DNA that was read is TGTGCCAGCTCATCCGGGACTGGGTTCTAT. Protein sequence: CASSSGTGFY. The whole CDR3 reads CASSSGTGFYEQYF.

In its sample, this clone was seen a few times. The gene symbols are mouse symbols. The CDR3 end lies 4 residues beyond the end of the read and is filled in from the germline J gene. The chain is built from TRBV13-3 and TRBJ2-1; weak D call: TRBD1 (7 bases). This CDR3 contains 18 residues. Trimming removed 2 bases from V and 3 bases from J, with 21 bases in between. Per germline, CDR1 NNHDY and CDR2 SYVADS. The CDR3 sequence is CASSEAGQRLELYAEQFF. The sequenced CDR3 bases are TGTGCCAGCAGTGAGGCGGGACAGCGACTGGAGCTCTATGCT.

This clone has at least ten counts. Here the gene names and germline are mouse. The CDR3 is cut off 4 residues early in the read; its end comes from the germline J gene. V usage is TRBV13-3 and J usage is TRBJ2-5; possible D gene TRBD1, 5 bases. Deletions cut 5 bases from V and 0 bases from J, with 10 bases between. In germline, CDR1 is NNHDY, CDR2 SYVADS. The CDR3 sequence is 14 residues long. Incomplete CDR3 DNA: TGTGCCAGCAGCCCCGACAGTAACCAAGAC. The encoded protein is CASSPDSNQD. The whole CDR3 is CASSPDSNQDTQYF.

This clone has a handful of counts. Gene and germline names: mouse. The read ends 4 residues shy of where the CDR3 ends; the end is completed using the germline J gene. This same CDR3 is encoded by further DNA sequences in the sample. This chain joins TRBV13-1 and TRBJ2-1, with D possibly matching TRBD1 (6 bases). Deletions cut 0 bases from V and 1 base from J, with 8 bases between. The CDR3 contains 15 residues. CDR1 and CDR2 from the germline V gene are NSHNY and SYGAGN. The part of the CDR3 DNA that was read is TGTGCCAGCAGTGATGCGACAGGAAACTATGCT. It codes for CASSDATGNYA. The entire CDR3 sequence reads CASSDATGNYAEQFF.

This clone was seen a few times. Gene names denote mouse genes. With the read ending 4 residues before the CDR3 end, the germline J gene is used to fill in that end. The chain couples TRBV13-2 to TRBJ1-1; TRBD1 matches at 8 bases. V lost 5 bases to trimming and J lost 1 base; unmatched junction nucleotides: 7. CDR1 is NNHNN, CDR2 SYGAGS, per germline (reference sequence). This CDR3 has 15 residues. The CDR3 sequence: CASGRTGKGNTEVFF. The sequenced CDR3 bases are TGTGCCAGCGGGAGGACAGGGAAGGGGAACACA.

This clone turned up a few times. The listed genes are named as in mouse. The read ends 4 residues early relative to the CDR3; the germline J gene fills the gap. J is TRBJ2-7 and V is TRBV1; 10 bases are a match to TRBD1. This CDR3 is built from 15 residues. Trimming removed 1 base from V and 3 bases from J; junction bases left unmatched: 3. In germline, CDR1 is NSQYPW, CDR2 LRSPGD (reference sequence). The sequenced part of the CDR3 DNA is TGCACCTGCAGTGCAGGACAGGGGGCTCTCTAT. Residues: CTCSAGQGALY. The full CDR3 is CTCSAGQGALYEQYF.

On this clone itself: Gene names are the mouse ones. The missing CDR3 end, 4 residues past where the read stops, is filled in from the germline J gene. This chain links TRBV13-3 with TRBJ2-5, with TRBD1 matching over 9 bases. Germline V lookup: CDR1 NNHDY, CDR2 SYVADS. This CDR3 region has 12 residues. CDR3 region: CATGQGKDTQYF. The CDR3 DNA, read in part, is TGTGCCACCGGACAGGGGAAAGAC.

Remarks on this clone: Here the gene names and germline are mouse. The read finishes 4 residues shy of the CDR3 end, and the germline J gene is used to complete it. The chain has TRBV1 and TRBJ2-2; D is perhaps TRBD2 (5 bases). The germline CDR1 and CDR2 sequences are NSQYPW and LRSPGD (reference sequence). This CDR3 has 15 residues. Between the trimmed V and J ends, which lost 3 bases and 0 bases, there was a span of 8 bases. The DNA read from the CDR3 is TGCACCTGCAGTGCCCGGACTTCAAACACCGGG. Amino acid sequence: CTCSARTSNTG. The entire CDR3 sequence reads CTCSARTSNTGQLYF.

Comment on this clone: Gene names and germline match the mouse. Read coverage stops 4 residues before the CDR3 terminus; the germline J gene supplies the remainder. The chain combines TRBV13-3 with TRBJ2-5; TRBD2 matches at 10 bases. The V gene's germline CDR1 is NNHDY and CDR2 SYVADS. The CDR3 has 16 residues. The V gene end was trimmed by 0 bases and the J gene end by 3 bases; junction bases not matched to a gene: 4. The CDR3 sequence: CASSDADWGAQDTQYF. The covered CDR3 bases are TGTGCCAGCAGTGATGCCGACTGGGGGGCGCAAGAC. Full variable domain (remainder filled in from reference TRBV13-3 and TRBJ2-5): EAAVTQSPRSKVAVTGGKVTLSCHQTNNHDYMYWYRQDTGHGLRLIHYSYVADSTEKGDIPDGYKASRPSQENFSLILELASLSQTAVYFCASSDADWGAQDTQYFGPGTRLLVL.

This clone was recorded many times. Genes and germline come from the mouse. The read ends 4 residues before the CDR3 terminus; that terminus is restored from the germline J gene. This specimen includes other DNA sequences encoding the same CDR3. This chain joins TRBV1 and TRBJ2-1, with TRBD1 matching 7 bases. Germline loops: CDR1 NSQYPW, CDR2 LRSPGD (reference sequence). This CDR3 contains 14 residues. CDR3 sequence: CTCSARQGGAEQFF. CDR3 DNA, as far as it was read: TGCACCTGCAGTGCCCGACAGGGTGGGGCT.

This clone was counted only a few times. Mouse germline and gene names are used. The CDR3 goes on 4 residues after the read ends, and that part is filled in from the germline J gene. This chain connects TRBV19 to TRBJ2-2; TRBD1 agrees at 8 bases. The J segment lost 4 bases and the V segment lost 7 bases, leaving 6 bases of the junction unmatched. This CDR3 has 14 amino acids. Germline-derived CDR1 and CDR2 are FNHDT and SITEND (reference sequence). The CDR3 DNA, read in part, is TGTGCCAGCGGGCAGGGGGCGGCCACCGGG. As protein: CASGQGAATG. The full CDR3 sequence reads CASGQGAATGQLYF.

About this clone: Gene names are mouse gene names. The read ends 4 residues before the CDR3 terminus; that terminus is restored from the germline J gene. V is TRBV13-3 and J is TRBJ2-5, with 8 bases that match TRBD1. J gave up 2 bases and V 5 bases, and 4 bases lay outside the gene matches. Germline-derived CDR1 and CDR2 are NNHDY and SYVADS. The CDR3 contains 14 residues. This CDR3 reads CASRPTGGQDTQYF. CDR3 DNA, as far as it was read: TGTGCCAGCAGACCTACAGGGGGCCAAGAC.

This clone showed up just a few times. Gene names are the mouse ones. Read sequence stops 4 residues before the CDR3 end, and the germline J gene provides the missing end. The V and J genes are TRBV13-3 and TRBJ1-1; 9 bases fit TRBD1. This CDR3 is built from 13 residues. Germline V lookup: CDR1 NNHDY, CDR2 SYVADS. The CDR3: CASSQTGGLEVFF. CDR3 DNA (partial): TGTGCCAGCAGTCAGACAGGGGGGTTA.